What follows are 8 T cell receptor beta chains derived from one specimen sequenced in a study of technical replicates of blood from a handful of donors. Generated by immunoSEQ multiplex PCR, the TCRdb table keeps only in-frame clones and is missing some. The profile shows roughly 66,000 clones, around 85% of them singletons. Source material: PBMCs. The receptor set was obtained from a human donor in good health. Some clones in this sample may be carry-over from other donors' samples.

The CDR3 sequence: CATKDRGRSPYNEQFF. The CDR3 DNA reads as TGTGCCACCAAGGACAGGGGGAGAAGCCCCTACAATGAGCAGTTCTTC. This rearrangement joins TRBV19 to TRBJ2-1; 10 nucleotides align to TRBD1. Germline loops: CDR1 LNHDA, CDR2 SQIVND (reference sequence). The CDR3 runs 16 residues. Trimming took 10 bases from V and 2 from J; bases not matched to a gene: 11.

The V call is TRBV2, the J call TRBJ2-7, with 11 bases lining up with TRBD1. V trimming: 9 bases; J trimming: 0 bases; junction bases outside the gene matches: 7. The germline CDR1 and CDR2 sequences are SNHLY and FYNNEI. CDR3 length: 15 amino acids. Written as DNA, the CDR3 is TGTGCCAGTGCACCCGGACAGGGGGCCTCCTACGAGCAGTACTTC. Amino acids: CASAPGQGASYEQYF. Variable domain in full (rest from reference TRBV2 and TRBJ2-7): EPEVTQTPSHQVTQMGQEVILRCVPISNHLYFYWYRQILGQKVEFLVSFYNNEISEKSEIFDDQFSVERPDGSNFTLKIRSTKLEDSAMYFCASAPGQGASYEQYFGPGTRLTVT.

This chain joins TRBV11-2 and TRBJ2-5; 8 bases fit TRBD2. The V segment lost 2 bases and the J segment 4 bases; nucleotides outside the gene matches: 9. Germline assignment: CDR1 SGHAT and CDR2 FQNNGV. The CDR3 is 16 amino acids. The CDR3 sequence is CASSLQGGRSLETQYF. DNA of the CDR3: TGTGCCAGCAGCTTACAGGGCGGGAGGTCGCTAGAGACCCAGTACTTC.

The chain links TRBV5-1 to TRBJ2-7, with 11 bases identical to TRBD1. CDR1 and CDR2 (germline): SGHRS, YFSETQ. Trimming cost V 4 bases and J 6 bases; bases outside gene matches: 6. CDR3 length: 14 amino acids. The CDR3 nucleotides are TGCGCCAGCAGCGTGGGGACAGGGGGAGGCGAGCAGTACTTC. As protein: CASSVGTGGGEQYF.

J is TRBJ2-7 and V is TRBV7-9, with TRBD1 as a possible D gene (6 bases). The germline V gene encodes CDR1 SEHNR and CDR2 FQNEAQ (reference sequence). V was cut by 5 bases and J by 6 bases, with 23 bases left in between. The CDR3 is 16 amino acids. The CDR3 DNA reads as TGTGCCAGCAGCGGATCATCCGCAGGGGTATGGAGCGAGCAGTACTTC. Translating it yields CASSGSSAGVWSEQYF.

The chain uses TRBV27 and TRBJ1-6; D is ambiguous. Trimming cost V 0 bases and J 0 bases, with 9 bases left between them. This CDR3 is 17 amino acids long. Germline loops: CDR1 MNHEY, CDR2 SMNVEV (reference sequence). The CDR3 DNA is TGTGCCAGCAGTTTATCTACGGGGAGCTCCTATAATTCACCCCTCCACTTT. Encoded protein: CASSLSTGSSYNSPLHF.

The genes are TRBV7-8 and TRBJ2-7; no definite D call. The germline CDR1 and CDR2 sequences are SGHVS and FQNEAQ. Trimming pared 5 bases from V and 5 bases from J, leaving 10 bases between. The CDR3 is 12 residues long. The CDR3 loop reads CASSLSLHEQYF. CDR3 sequence (DNA): TGTGCCAGCAGCCTATCTCTCCACGAGCAGTACTTC.

This clone was counted between two and nine times. This rearrangement joins TRBV6-5 to TRBJ1-1; possible D gene TRBD1, 6 bases. The CDR3 is made up of 13 amino acids. CDR1 is MNHEY, CDR2 SVGAGI, per germline. V was shortened by 4 bases and J by 1 base, with 7 bases between the two germline ends. The CDR3 reads CASSSQGNTEAFF. In nucleotides, the CDR3 is TGTGCCAGCAGTTCACAGGGGAACACTGAAGCTTTCTTT.